This T cell receptor beta chain appears in the sequencing data of a study of T-cell memory formation after mild COVID-19. Study-wide background: TCR clustering was largely donor specific.

The CDR3 extends over 15 amino acids. V was cut by 5 bases and J by 0 bases, with 11 bases left in between. 5'RACE with constant-segment primers yielded barcoded, UMI-tagged TCR alpha and TCR beta cDNA libraries. TCRdb reprocessed the 5' RACE reads via MiXCR and lists one record per CDR3 protein. Of hundreds of thousands of distinct CDR3 sequences in the sample, 15% to 20% were seen once. Study-wide findings and caveats: Contracting clones from day 15 to 85 had balanced CD4/CD8; later expanders favoured CD4+.

This clonotype has ten or more counts. Its antigen is unknown. The TCR sequence derives from an adult woman who had mild COVID-19 (a few samples of this study predate the infection). Cell type and time point are not known. The gene calls are TRBV12-3 or TRBV12-4 and TRBJ2-1; perhaps TRBD2 as D (6 bases). Sample: PBMCs or a T cell subset sorted from them (not recorded which). In nucleotides, the CDR3 is TGTGCCAGCAGTCCGGGACTCAGCTCCTACAATGAGCAGTTCTTC. Its translation: CASSPGLSSYNEQFF.